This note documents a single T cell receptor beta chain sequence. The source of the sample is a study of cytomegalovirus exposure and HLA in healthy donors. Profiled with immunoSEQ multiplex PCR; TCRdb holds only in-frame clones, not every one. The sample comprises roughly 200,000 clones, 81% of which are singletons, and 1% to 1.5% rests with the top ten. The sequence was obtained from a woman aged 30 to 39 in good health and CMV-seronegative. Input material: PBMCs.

The CDR3, as DNA: TGTGCCAGCAGGCTATCCGGGACAGGGAAAGAGCAGTACTTC. Protein sequence: CASRLSGTGKEQYF. The chain couples TRBV27 to TRBJ2-7; TRBD1 agrees at 9 bases. CDR1 and CDR2 (germline): MNHEY, SMNVEV (reference sequence). CDR3 length: 14 amino acids. The V gene end was trimmed by 6 bases and the J gene end by 7 bases; junction bases not matched to a gene: 10.